Here is one TCR beta chain with its context. The entry originates in a study of OX40 agonist ivuxolimab in advanced cancers. Study information: The diagnoses of dose-escalation patients were hepatocellular carcinoma, melanoma, renal cell or head and neck cancer. Prior anti-PD-1, anti-PD-L1 or anti-CTLA-4 therapy was allowed; 35% to 40% had some. Participants averaged about 66 years of age (range about 23 to 79) and were around 80% male.

The CDR3 spans 16 residues. Deletions cut 1 base from V and 0 bases from J, with 13 bases between. Per the germline V gene, CDR1 is SGHTA and CDR2 is FQGNSA. The data were produced by immunoSEQ multiplex PCR, yet TCRdb's version contains in-frame clones alone and is incomplete. The sample yields 75,000 to 90,000 clones, around 85% seen once. The material sequenced was CD4+ or CD8+ T cells sorted from blood, taken in a trial of the OX40 agonist ivuxolimab. The chain employs TRBV7-2 and TRBJ2-7; D is unclear. This TCR was recovered from an adult with an advanced solid tumor such as melanoma, head and neck, liver or kidney cancer. CDR3 bases: TGTGCCAGCAGCTTAGAATTACGGACCACCTCCTACGAGCAGTACTTC. Translated: CASSLELRTTSYEQYF.